This record concerns one TCR beta chain sequence. What it binds is not known. With 5 bases clipped from V and 2 bases from J, the junction kept 6 bases outside the gene matches. CDR1 and CDR2 (germline): SEHNR, FQNEAQ (reference sequence). The CDR3 is 15 residues long. Measured with immunoSEQ multiplex PCR; TCRdb has only the in-frame clones, and not every one. The sample has about 150,000 clones; around 87% are singletons. This sample is part of a study of T cell responses to AZD1222 COVID-19 vaccine. Study-level results: Once two AZD1222 doses were given, Spike-specific TCR breadth and depth went up.

The V gene is TRBV7-9, the J gene TRBJ2-7, with 10 bases identical to TRBD2. The origin of this receptor is an adult who received the AZD1222 COVID-19 vaccine. The sample here was peripheral blood, taken 28 days after the second AZD1222 dose. In DNA form, the CDR3 reads TGTGCCAGCAGCCCATGGGGGACTAGCGCCTACGAGCAGTACTTC. It translates to CASSPWGTSAYEQYF.